These T cell receptor beta chains were read from a single sample in a study of blood T cell repertoires in COVID-19. The assay was immunoSEQ multiplex PCR, and TCRdb's table has in-frame clones only and misses some. This table has a few hundred thousand clones, about 87% appearing once. Sequencing was carried out using peripheral blood. These receptors originate from a woman aged 45-65 years with COVID-19, enrolled during active disease. Each CDR3 is given with its conserved first and last residue. D genes are given only for firm matches. The size entry is marked missing in some rows and otherwise reads once, few, many or a size class.

v_gene: TRBV6-6
j_gene: TRBJ1-1
abundance: .
d_gene: TRBD1
len: 16
CDR3nt: TGTGCCAGCAGTCACCGGGACAGGGGAGAGGTCACTGAAGCTTTCTTT
CDR3aa: CASSHRDRGEVTEAFF

v_gene: TRBV7-2
j_gene: TRBJ1-1
abundance: once
d_gene: .
len: 12
CDR3nt: TGTGCCAGCAGCTTAAGGCGGACTGAAGCTTTCTTT
CDR3aa: CASSLRRTEAFF

v_gene: TRBV19
j_gene: TRBJ1-1
abundance: .
d_gene: .
len: 15
CDR3nt: TGTGCCAGTAGTCCCAGCGGAGGGAGGAAAACTGAAGCTTTCTTT
CDR3aa: CASSPSGGRKTEAFF

v_gene: TRBV24-1
j_gene: TRBJ2-1
abundance: .
d_gene: TRBD2
len: 17
CDR3nt: TGTGCCACCAGTGAGGACTCTAGCGGGGGGTCACGGAGGGAGCAGTTCTTC
CDR3aa: CATSEDSSGGSRREQFF

v_gene: TRBV5-1
j_gene: TRBJ1-1
abundance: .
d_gene: .
len: 14
CDR3nt: TGCGCCAGCAGCGTCGACAGATTGAACACTGAAGCTTTCTTT
CDR3aa: CASSVDRLNTEAFF

v_gene: TRBV6-5
j_gene: TRBJ1-4
abundance: .
d_gene: .
len: 15
CDR3nt: TGTGCCAGCAGCTACGGCCAGGGGAGAGATGAAAAACTGTTTTTT
CDR3aa: CASSYGQGRDEKLFF

v_gene: TRBV28
j_gene: TRBJ2-3
abundance: .
d_gene: TRBD1
len: 14
CDR3nt: TGTGCCAGCAGTTTGACAGGGGGCGCGGATACGCAGTATTTT
CDR3aa: CASSLTGGADTQYF

v_gene: TRBV5-4
j_gene: TRBJ2-3
abundance: .
d_gene: TRBD1
len: 16
CDR3nt: TGTGCCAGCAGCCCTTCCGGGACAGTGGGCACAGATACGCAGTATTTT
CDR3aa: CASSPSGTVGTDTQYF

v_gene: TRBV20-1
j_gene: TRBJ2-3
abundance: .
d_gene: .
len: 13
CDR3nt: TGCAGTGCTAGTTACGGGACTTCAGATACGCAGTATTTT
CDR3aa: CSASYGTSDTQYF

v_gene: TRBV7-9
j_gene: TRBJ2-3
abundance: .
d_gene: .
len: 14
CDR3nt: TGTGCCAGCACCCCAGAGCAGGTGACAGATACGCAGTATTTT
CDR3aa: CASTPEQVTDTQYF

v_gene: TRBV29-1
j_gene: TRBJ2-1
abundance: .
d_gene: TRBD2
len: 18
CDR3nt: TGCAGCGTTTATAGAGGGCTAGCGGGGATGAGCTCCTACAATGAGCAGTTCTTC
CDR3aa: CSVYRGLAGMSSYNEQFF

v_gene: TRBV12-3/TRBV12-4
j_gene: TRBJ2-7
abundance: .
d_gene: .
len: 12
CDR3nt: TGTGCCAGCAGTTTCGTAGTCTACGAGCAGTACTTC
CDR3aa: CASSFVVYEQYF

v_gene: TRBV19
j_gene: TRBJ2-2
abundance: .
d_gene: TRBD1
len: 13
CDR3nt: TGTGCCAGTGCGACAGGGTTAGAGGGGGAGCTGTTTTTT
CDR3aa: CASATGLEGELFF

v_gene: TRBV7-2
j_gene: TRBJ2-1
abundance: .
d_gene: TRBD2
len: 17
CDR3nt: TGTGCCAGCAGCCGGGATAGCGGGGGTCCTCCCCACAATGAGCAGTTCTTC
CDR3aa: CASSRDSGGPPHNEQFF

v_gene: TRBV30
j_gene: TRBJ2-7
abundance: .
d_gene: TRBD2
len: 18
CDR3nt: TGTGCCTGGAGTCCACTCGGAATCCCAGCGGGGGGGCCGGGCGAGCAGTACTTC
CDR3aa: CAWSPLGIPAGGPGEQYF

v_gene: TRBV5-5
j_gene: TRBJ1-2
abundance: .
d_gene: .
len: 14
CDR3nt: TGTGCCAGCAGCCCCGGGACTGTTAACTATGGCTACACCTTC
CDR3aa: CASSPGTVNYGYTF

v_gene: TRBV3-1/TRBV3-2
j_gene: TRBJ2-2
abundance: .
d_gene: TRBD1
len: 15
CDR3nt: TGTGCCAGCAGCGAGGGGACAGTCAACACCGGGGAGCTGTTTTTT
CDR3aa: CASSEGTVNTGELFF

v_gene: TRBV5-1
j_gene: TRBJ1-1
abundance: .
d_gene: .
len: 13
CDR3nt: TGCGCCAGCAGCTTGGAGCGGAACACTGAAGCTTTCTTT
CDR3aa: CASSLERNTEAFF

v_gene: TRBV30
j_gene: TRBJ2-5
abundance: .
d_gene: .
len: 12
CDR3nt: TGTGCCTGGACACAGGGGACTCGGACCCAGTACTTC
CDR3aa: CAWTQGTRTQYF

v_gene: TRBV19
j_gene: TRBJ1-2
abundance: .
d_gene: .
len: 13
CDR3nt: TGTGCCAGTAGCCCCAGCACAGGATATGGCTACACCTTC
CDR3aa: CASSPSTGYGYTF

v_gene: TRBV30
j_gene: TRBJ2-7
abundance: .
d_gene: TRBD1
len: 13
CDR3nt: TGTGCCTGGAGTGCGGGACAGAATTACGAGCAGTACTTC
CDR3aa: CAWSAGQNYEQYF

v_gene: TRBV9
j_gene: TRBJ2-2
abundance: .
d_gene: TRBD1
len: 17
CDR3nt: TGTGCCAGCAGCCCCCGGGTGGGGACAGGGGTGATCGGGGAGCTGTTTTTT
CDR3aa: CASSPRVGTGVIGELFF

v_gene: TRBV12-5
j_gene: TRBJ1-3
abundance: .
d_gene: TRBD1
len: 17
CDR3nt: TGTGCTAGTGGTTTGGTCTTGGACAGGGGGTCTGGAAACACCATATATTTT
CDR3aa: CASGLVLDRGSGNTIYF

v_gene: TRBV6-5
j_gene: TRBJ1-3
abundance: .
d_gene: .
len: 16
CDR3nt: TGTGCCAGCAGTTACAGGGCCAGGGCCTCTGGAAACACCATATATTTT
CDR3aa: CASSYRARASGNTIYF

v_gene: TRBV7-2
j_gene: TRBJ1-3
abundance: .
d_gene: .
len: 16
CDR3nt: TGTGCCAGCAGCTTTCGGCAGGGGAGCTCTGGAAACACCATATATTTT
CDR3aa: CASSFRQGSSGNTIYF

v_gene: TRBV29-1
j_gene: TRBJ2-2
abundance: once
d_gene: TRBD2
len: 14
CDR3nt: TGCAGCGTTGAAAGTTCGGGGGGGACCGGGGAGCTGTTTTTT
CDR3aa: CSVESSGGTGELFF

v_gene: TRBV5-1
j_gene: TRBJ2-7
abundance: .
d_gene: TRBD2
len: 14
CDR3nt: TGCGCCAGCAGCCTGGGAGGGAGCTCCTACGAGCAGTACTTC
CDR3aa: CASSLGGSSYEQYF

v_gene: TRBV5-4
j_gene: TRBJ1-2
abundance: .
d_gene: TRBD1
len: 15
CDR3nt: TGTGCCAGCAGCCACGGACAGGGGGTTGACTATGGCTACACCTTC
CDR3aa: CASSHGQGVDYGYTF

v_gene: TRBV5-1
j_gene: TRBJ1-5
abundance: .
d_gene: .
len: 15
CDR3nt: TGCGCCAGCAGCTTGGGGCCAGGGTTGGGACAGCCCCAGCATTTT
CDR3aa: CASSLGPGLGQPQHF

v_gene: TRBV7-9
j_gene: TRBJ2-1
abundance: .
d_gene: .
len: 16
CDR3nt: TGTGCCAGCAGCTTAGCGAGAGGGAATTTTTACAATGAGCAGTTCTTC
CDR3aa: CASSLARGNFYNEQFF

v_gene: TRBV9
j_gene: TRBJ2-3
abundance: .
d_gene: TRBD1
len: 16
CDR3nt: TGTGCCAGCAGCGTAGAGGGGGACAGGTTCACAGATACGCAGTATTTT
CDR3aa: CASSVEGDRFTDTQYF

v_gene: TRBV28
j_gene: TRBJ1-6
abundance: .
d_gene: .
len: 14
CDR3nt: TGTGCCAGCAGTTTAATCAGGGAAGATTCACCCCTCCACTTT
CDR3aa: CASSLIREDSPLHF

v_gene: TRBV5-6
j_gene: TRBJ2-2
abundance: .
d_gene: TRBD2
len: 16
CDR3nt: TGTGCCAGCAGCTTGAGTCTGCGGGGGTCCACCGGGGAGCTGTTTTTT
CDR3aa: CASSLSLRGSTGELFF

v_gene: TRBV5-6
j_gene: TRBJ2-1
abundance: .
d_gene: .
len: 14
CDR3nt: TGTGCCAGCAGCCCCCAGGACAGTGACAATGAGCAGTTCTTC
CDR3aa: CASSPQDSDNEQFF

v_gene: TRBV10-2
j_gene: TRBJ1-5
abundance: .
d_gene: .
len: 14
CDR3nt: TGCGCCAGCAGTGAGTCAGGGGTCGGTCAGCCCCAGCATTTT
CDR3aa: CASSESGVGQPQHF

v_gene: TRBV3-1/TRBV3-2
j_gene: TRBJ1-1
abundance: .
d_gene: .
len: 15
CDR3nt: TGTGCCAGCAGCCGGAGAGACAGGCGTAACACTGAAGCTTTCTTT
CDR3aa: CASSRRDRRNTEAFF

v_gene: TRBV4-1
j_gene: TRBJ1-1
abundance: .
d_gene: .
len: 15
CDR3nt: TGCGCCAGCAGCCAAGGGCCGGGATGGGACACTGAAGCTTTCTTT
CDR3aa: CASSQGPGWDTEAFF

v_gene: TRBV24-1
j_gene: TRBJ2-1
abundance: .
d_gene: TRBD1
len: 16
CDR3nt: TGTGCCACCAGTGACCCCGGACAGGGGAAGGACAATGAGCAGTTCTTC
CDR3aa: CATSDPGQGKDNEQFF

v_gene: TRBV30
j_gene: TRBJ1-1
abundance: .
d_gene: TRBD1
len: 17
CDR3nt: TGTGCCTGGAGTCGGGGGTGGACAGGGGGCTTGGACACTGAAGCTTTCTTT
CDR3aa: CAWSRGWTGGLDTEAFF

v_gene: TRBV4-2
j_gene: TRBJ2-7
abundance: once
d_gene: .
len: 14
CDR3nt: TGTGCCAGCAGCACAGGATTGGGCCCCTACGAGCAGTACTTC
CDR3aa: CASSTGLGPYEQYF

v_gene: TRBV2
j_gene: TRBJ1-5
abundance: once
d_gene: .
len: 11
CDR3nt: TGTGCCAGCAGAGTAAGCCAGCCCCAGCATTTT
CDR3aa: CASRVSQPQHF

v_gene: TRBV30
j_gene: TRBJ1-2
abundance: .
d_gene: .
len: 15
CDR3nt: TGTGCCTGGAGTGCTGGAGGGGTCTTTTACTCTGGCTACACCTTC
CDR3aa: CAWSAGGVFYSGYTF

v_gene: TRBV28
j_gene: TRBJ1-5
abundance: .
d_gene: TRBD1
len: 14
CDR3nt: TGTGCCAGCACTTCCGCCGACAGGGCCCAGCCCCAGCATTTT
CDR3aa: CASTSADRAQPQHF

v_gene: TRBV30
j_gene: TRBJ2-7
abundance: .
d_gene: TRBD1
len: 14
CDR3nt: TGTGCCTGGGCCCCCGGGACAGGGCCCTACGAGCAGTACTTC
CDR3aa: CAWAPGTGPYEQYF

v_gene: TRBV19
j_gene: TRBJ2-5
abundance: .
d_gene: TRBD1
len: 12
CDR3nt: TGTGCCACCAGACAGGGCCAAGAGACCCAGTACTTC
CDR3aa: CATRQGQETQYF

v_gene: TRBV6-1
j_gene: TRBJ2-2
abundance: .
d_gene: TRBD2
len: 17
CDR3nt: TGTGCCAGCAGTGAGGGTCTGAAGCGGGGGGGCGGCGGGGAGCTGTTTTTT
CDR3aa: CASSEGLKRGGGGELFF

v_gene: TRBV3-1/TRBV3-2
j_gene: TRBJ1-2
abundance: few
d_gene: TRBD1
len: 15
CDR3nt: TGTGCCAGCAGCCCGGGGACAGGTGGTAGCTATGGCTACACCTTC
CDR3aa: CASSPGTGGSYGYTF

v_gene: TRBV7-8
j_gene: TRBJ1-5
abundance: once
d_gene: .
len: 13
CDR3nt: TGTGCCAGCAGCAGCAGGGGTCGGGGGCCCCAGCATTTT
CDR3aa: CASSSRGRGPQHF

v_gene: TRBV15
j_gene: TRBJ2-7
abundance: .
d_gene: .
len: 14
CDR3nt: TGTGCCACCAGCAGCGGGGTTCGCCCCTACGAGCAGTACTTC
CDR3aa: CATSSGVRPYEQYF

v_gene: TRBV11-2
j_gene: TRBJ2-7
abundance: .
d_gene: .
len: 14
CDR3nt: TGTGCCAGCAGCTTAGGGACAGACGCCTACGAGCAGTACTTC
CDR3aa: CASSLGTDAYEQYF

v_gene: TRBV5-1
j_gene: TRBJ1-2
abundance: .
d_gene: .
len: 13
CDR3nt: TGCGCCAGCAGCTCAGGGGATGGCTATGGCTACACCTTC
CDR3aa: CASSSGDGYGYTF

v_gene: TRBV19
j_gene: TRBJ2-2
abundance: .
d_gene: .
len: 14
CDR3nt: TGTGCCAGTAGTGTCCCAGGGCTTAGCGGGGAGCTGTTTTTT
CDR3aa: CASSVPGLSGELFF

v_gene: TRBV11-3
j_gene: TRBJ1-6
abundance: .
d_gene: .
len: 19
CDR3nt: TGTGCCAGCAGCTTAGTATATCGAGTACCCGAAACTTATAATTCACCCCTCCACTTT
CDR3aa: CASSLVYRVPETYNSPLHF

v_gene: TRBV3-1/TRBV3-2
j_gene: TRBJ2-2
abundance: .
d_gene: TRBD2
len: 17
CDR3nt: TGTGCCAGCAGCCCTTCCGGGACTAGCCCTGGGGCCGGGGAGCTGTTTTTT
CDR3aa: CASSPSGTSPGAGELFF

v_gene: TRBV28
j_gene: TRBJ1-1
abundance: .
d_gene: TRBD1
len: 14
CDR3nt: TGTGCCAGCAGTACCAGGACAGGGGACACTGAAGCTTTCTTT
CDR3aa: CASSTRTGDTEAFF